This T cell receptor beta chain was retrieved from a study of CD8+CD57+ T cells in acquired aplastic anemia (dated by TCRdb to the late 2010s). Background on the whole study: On average, sorted CD4+ and CD8+ cells yielded about 3 ug of extracted DNA, with a range of about 0.18 to 30 ug. CD8+CD57+ expansion was defined as a frequency above the mean frequency observed in healthy subjects.

This clonotype was observed a few times. The antigen it recognizes is unknown. No much larger clone is present one base from it, and per-base qualities are unavailable. Here is what the overall study found, with its caveats: Between patients and healthy controls, no significant difference in CD8+ Simpson's diversity was found (P=0.060). Fewer than 30 CD8+ CDR3 sequences were found in both patients and controls but appeared to be highly expressed in patients and within the immunodominant clones of the patients.

The CDR3 sequence holds 15 residues, the cysteine and phenylalanine included. The only DNA kept is the CDR3, 45 bases in frame from the first base. For CDR1 and CDR2, the germline V gene lists ENHRY and SYGVKD. Trimmed from V: 5 bases; trimmed from J: 5 bases; junction bases lacking a gene match: 11. Genomic DNA was used as template for profiling of TCR beta VDJ combinations and CDR3 sequences. An Illumina HiSeq 2000 was used for TCR repertoire sequencing. In the source study's methods: TRBV/TRBJ rearrangement plots, CDR3 size and DJ length profiles, and Simpson's diversity index were used to assess repertoires. The immunodominant clone was defined as the most abundant DNA sequence in deep sequencing data. CDR3 amino acid sequences were checked for sharing between subjects and were compared against published repertoires and the VDJdb database. TCRdb ran its own pipeline on the public reads, namely fastp trimming at Q25 and MiXCR clone calling, and kept in-frame beta chains. For every CDR3 protein sequence, its rows merge into one entry that carries the most common genes and DNA. The V and J calls were determined by TCRdb, not by the authors. A total of about 470,000 distinct CDR3 sequences appear in this sample, around 33% of them only once. Together, the top ten hold about 0.8% of the sample.

Expansion of CD8+CD57+ cells had been shown by flow cytometry in the patients chosen for sequencing. All patients had severe acquired aplastic anemia diagnosed by International Study of Aplastic Anemia and Agranulocytosis and Camitta criteria. At the time blood was sampled, none of the patients had received any therapy. The study deep-sequenced TCR repertoires of sorted CD4+ and CD8+ blood T cells from severe aplastic anemia patients and healthy subjects. In the USA, patient enrollment took place under clinicaltrials.gov protocols 00001620, 01623167, 00001397, 00071045, 00081523 and 00961064. Ficoll-Paque density gradient centrifugation was used to isolate peripheral blood mononuclear cells. Before DNA extraction, CD4+ and CD8+ T cells were sorted by FACS or by magnetic beads.

Sequenced: sorted CD4+, CD8+, or CD8+CD57+ T cells (not recorded which) from PBMCs. Recombination joined TRBV10-3 with TRBJ2-7; 8 nucleotides in the junction match TRBD2. This clonotype was obtained from a human donor with aplastic anemia. The DNA is as follows: TGTGCCATCAGTAAGGGCGCAGCGGGAGTCAACGAGCAGTACTTC. Its coded protein is CAISKGAAGVNEQYF.